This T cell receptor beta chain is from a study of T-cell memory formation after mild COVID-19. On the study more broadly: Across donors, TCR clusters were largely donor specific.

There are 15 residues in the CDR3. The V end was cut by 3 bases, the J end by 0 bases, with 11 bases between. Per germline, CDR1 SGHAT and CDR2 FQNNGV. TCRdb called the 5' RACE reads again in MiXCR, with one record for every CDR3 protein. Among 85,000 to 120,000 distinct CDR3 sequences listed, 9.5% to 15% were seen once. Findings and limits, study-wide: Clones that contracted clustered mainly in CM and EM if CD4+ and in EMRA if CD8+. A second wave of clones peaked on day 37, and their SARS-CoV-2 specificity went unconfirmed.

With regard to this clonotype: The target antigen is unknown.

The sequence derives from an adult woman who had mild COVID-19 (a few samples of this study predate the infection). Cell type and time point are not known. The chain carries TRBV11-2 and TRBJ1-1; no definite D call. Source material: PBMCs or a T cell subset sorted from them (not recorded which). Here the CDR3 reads CASSFKAEMNTEAFF. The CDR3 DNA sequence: TGTGCCAGCAGCTTTAAAGCAGAAATGAACACTGAAGCTTTCTTT.